A single sample gave rise to the 5 T cell receptor beta chains below, sequenced in a study of blood T cells in healthy people across ages. A second PCR of roughly 7 to 11 cycles used a sample-barcoded 5' primer and a J-beta primer mix. MiXCR, applied by TCRdb to the 5' RACE reads, yields one record per CDR3 protein. The data show about a million distinct CDR3 sequences, roughly half seen once. Material for sequencing was blood. The receptors were gathered from a woman aged 60-70 years in good health.

The chain recombines TRBV20-1 with TRBJ2-7; D gene uncertain. The end of the DNA is better explained by TRBJ2-5, so the J call may be wrong. This CDR3 is built from 14 residues. Germline V gene sequence: CDR1 DFQATT, CDR2 SNEGSKA (reference sequence). The CDR3 region has the DNA TGCAGTGCTAGAGATTCAGCCCAACTGGGGACCCAGTACTTC. As protein: CSARDSAQLGTQYF.

A few counts support this clonotype. The rearrangement uses TRBV24-1 and TRBJ2-3; maybe TRBD2 (5 bases). CDR1 is KGHDR and CDR2 is SFDVKD in the germline V gene. The CDR3 is 15 residues long. V was trimmed by 2 bases and J by 2 bases, leaving 10 bases between them. This chain's CDR3 is CATSDWGDATDTQYF. CDR3 DNA: TGTGCCACCAGTGATTGGGGAGATGCCACAGATACGCAGTATTTT.

This clonotype was picked up a small number of times. V usage is TRBV12-3 or TRBV12-4 and J usage is TRBJ2-1; 11 bases map to TRBD2. The V segment lost 5 bases and the J segment 5 bases; nucleotides outside the gene matches: 5. The CDR3 runs to 15 residues. The CDR3 spells CASSGLTSGNNEQFF. The CDR3 nucleotides are TGTGCCAGCAGTGGGTTGACTAGCGGGAACAATGAGCAGTTCTTC.

The gene calls are TRBV20-1 and TRBJ1-2; D is possibly TRBD1 (6 bases). Looked up from germline, CDR1 is DFQATT and CDR2 is SNEGSKA (reference sequence). Trimming removed 3 bases at V and 3 bases at J, with 14 bases between. The CDR3 sequence is 14 residues long. CDR3 nucleotide sequence: TGCAGTGCTAGCCCCAGGGGAGGGGACTATGGCTACACCTTC. This translates into CSASPRGGDYGYTF.

The chain is built from TRBV29-1 and TRBJ1-1; 10 nucleotides agree with TRBD1. The J segment lost 1 base and the V segment lost 6 bases, leaving 2 bases of the junction unmatched. The V gene's germline CDR1 is SQVTM and CDR2 ANQGSEA. The CDR3 totals 13 residues. The CDR3 sequence is CSVGQGENTEAFF. The CDR3 DNA reads as TGCAGCGTAGGACAGGGGGAGAACACTGAAGCTTTCTTT.